The clone carrying this TCR beta chain was seen a handful of times. As yet, its antigen is unknown. An amount of RNA that ranged from about 0.45 to 1 ug was reverse transcribed with random hexamers. Amplification of TCR beta CDR3 across 54 Vbeta and 13 Jbeta was performed with immunoSEQ multiplex PCR. TCRdb re-derived calls from the immunoSEQ multiplex PCR reads in MiXCR, one entry per CDR3 protein. Of some 300,000 distinct CDR3 sequences listed, around 89% are singletons. The V segment lost 6 bases and the J segment 0 bases; nucleotides outside the gene matches: 6. Germline values: CDR1 LNHDA, CDR2 SQIVND (reference sequence). This CDR3 spans 16 amino acids. Sequencing of TCR beta was undertaken in CD8+ and CD4+ T cells derived from blood. In contrast to the negatively isolated CD8+ and CD4+ T cells, TEMRA cells were FACS-enriched. The data stem from a study of CD8 T cells in Susac syndrome. Study observations and caveats: The study conceded that its TCR sequencing and HLA analysis involved relatively few individuals.

The TCR originated in a human donor with multiple sclerosis. The sequencing input was CD8+ T cells from PBMCs. The rearrangement joins TRBV19 to TRBJ2-1, with 9 bases identical to TRBD2. The CDR3 bases are TGTGCCAGTAGCGAGACTAGCGGAAGCTCCTACAATGAGCAGTTCTTC. Protein product: CASSETSGSSYNEQFF.